The 3 T cell receptor beta chains listed next were all sequenced from one sample in a study of cytomegalovirus exposure and HLA in healthy donors. 60 Vbeta and 13 Jbeta primers were used in PCR. Repertoires were generated with immunoSEQ multiplex PCR, while TCRdb's copy carries only in-frame clones and drops some. The sample shows 150,000 to 200,000 clones, roughly 13% of them seen only once. Sequences were obtained from PBMCs. The source is a man aged 50 or older in good health and CMV-seropositive.

There are a few counts of this clone. The gene calls are TRBV7-6 and TRBJ1-1; the D gene is possibly TRBD1 (5 bases). This CDR3 is built from 14 residues. Germline V gene data show CDR1 as SGHVS and CDR2 as FNYEAQ. V was cut by 4 bases and J by 7 bases, with 16 bases left in between. The chain's CDR3 is CASSSRGRQSEAFF. CDR3 in DNA: TGTGCCAGCAGCTCTAGGGGTAGACAGAGTGAAGCTTTCTTT.

The V call is TRBV4-3, the J call TRBJ2-2; 8 nucleotides align to TRBD1. The trim removed 5 bases at V and 5 bases at J, leaving 4 bases unmatched. This CDR3 is 14 amino acids long. CDR1 is LGHNA, CDR2 YSLEER, per germline. The chain's CDR3 is CASSLQGGTGELFF. CDR3 in DNA: TGCGCCAGCAGCTTACAGGGGGGAACCGGGGAGCTGTTTTTT.

The chain combines TRBV5-6 with TRBJ2-3; D unclear. The V gene lost 3 bases and the J gene lost 0 bases, with 14 bases spanning the gap. CDR1 is SGHDT, CDR2 YYEEEE, per germline. This CDR3 region has 16 residues. The CDR3 protein is CASSWAGGRSTDTQYF. The CDR3 nucleotides are TGTGCCAGCAGCTGGGCCGGTGGCAGAAGCACAGATACGCAGTATTTT.